One and the same sample provided the 8 T cell receptor beta chains below, sequenced in a study of blood T cell repertoires in COVID-19 (dated by TCRdb to the early 2020s). To prepare the library, the immunoSEQ multiplex PCR assay was applied. Held by TCRdb, this immuneACCESS table contains in-frame sequences only and omits some clones. Under half of the omission traces to an unresolved V gene where checked; the cause of the rest is unknown. For this sample the table gives fewer than 100,000 clones, of which approximately 86% were detected only once. Of the sample, about a tenth is held by the ten largest clones. Specimen: peripheral blood. Receptors originate from a man in his fifties or sixties with acute or convalescent COVID-19.

The DNA of the CDR3 is TGTGCCAGCACCGGGAGAGGGGGCCCCTACGAGCAGTACTTC. It encodes CASTGRGGPYEQYF. The V and J genes are TRBV7-9 and TRBJ2-7; TRBD1 might be the D (7 bases). Germline V lookup: CDR1 SEHNR, CDR2 FQNEAQ (reference sequence). The CDR3 sequence is 14 residues long. Trimming removed 7 bases from V and 2 bases from J, with 15 bases in between.

This chain uses TRBV2 with TRBJ1-6; D gene unclear. This CDR3 is 11 amino acids long. The V end was cut by 3 bases, the J end by 9 bases, with 3 bases between. Per the germline V gene, CDR1 is SNHLY and CDR2 is FYNNEI. The CDR3 protein is CASSDSSPLHF. The CDR3 DNA follows: TGTGCCAGCAGTGACTCTTCACCCCTCCACTTT.

The chain recombines TRBV7-9 with TRBJ2-5, with 9 positions matching TRBD1. Trimming at V came to 6 bases and at J to 5 bases, leaving 7 bases not matched to a gene. This CDR3 spans 14 amino acids. The germline CDR1 and CDR2 sequences are SEHNR and FQNEAQ (reference sequence). As DNA, the CDR3 is TGTGCCAGCAGGCTACAGGGGGCAGGGGAGACCCAGTACTTC. Its protein product is CASRLQGAGETQYF.

The chain combines TRBV29-1 with TRBJ2-3; 13 bases fit TRBD2. This CDR3 has 16 amino acids. Per the germline V gene, CDR1 is SQVTM and CDR2 is ANQGSEA. With V trimmed by 8 bases and J by 4 bases, 12 bases remained unmatched. CDR3 nucleotide sequence: TGCAGCACCCGGACTAGCGGGAGAAAGGGCCCAGATACGCAGTATTTT. As protein: CSTRTSGRKGPDTQYF.

The rearrangement links TRBV4-1 to TRBJ1-5; 7 bases fit TRBD1. This CDR3 region has 15 residues. From germline, CDR1 is MGHRA and CDR2 YSYEKL. Losses at the gene ends were 5 bases for V and 7 bases for J; bases not matched to a gene: 11. In nucleotides, the CDR3 is TGCGCCAGCAGCAAAGCCCTGACAGGGACCCAGCCCCAGCATTTT. Protein product: CASSKALTGTQPQHF.

In DNA, the CDR3 is TGTGCCAGTAACTGGGCAGCGAACACTGAAGCTTTCTTT. Protein sequence: CASNWAANTEAFF. The chain carries TRBV19 and TRBJ1-1; the D is unclear. The CDR3 length is 13 residues. V lost 7 bases to trimming and J lost 1 base, with 10 bases between them. Per germline, CDR1 LNHDA and CDR2 SQIVND (reference sequence).

Here the CDR3 reads CASSQGHGRASSGANVLTF. The CDR3 DNA is TGTGCCAGCAGCCAGGGCCACGGCAGGGCAAGTAGCGGGGCCAACGTCCTGACTTTC. The gene calls are TRBV14 and TRBJ2-6; D perhaps matches TRBD1 (5 bases). V lost 3 bases and J lost 4, with 22 bases in between. CDR1 is SGHDN and CDR2 is FVKESK in the germline V gene. The CDR3 has 19 amino acids.

This clone was picked up a small number of times. The rearrangement uses TRBV7-2 and TRBJ2-3, with D perhaps TRBD2 (7 bases). CDR3 length equals 17 residues. Germline-derived CDR1 and CDR2 are SGHTA and FQGNSA. Trimming took 3 bases from V and 0 from J, leaving 16 bases between them. Here the CDR3 DNA reads TGTGCCAGCAGCTTGGCGGGGGCGTCGGTTAGCACAGATACGCAGTATTTT. Residues: CASSLAGASVSTDTQYF.